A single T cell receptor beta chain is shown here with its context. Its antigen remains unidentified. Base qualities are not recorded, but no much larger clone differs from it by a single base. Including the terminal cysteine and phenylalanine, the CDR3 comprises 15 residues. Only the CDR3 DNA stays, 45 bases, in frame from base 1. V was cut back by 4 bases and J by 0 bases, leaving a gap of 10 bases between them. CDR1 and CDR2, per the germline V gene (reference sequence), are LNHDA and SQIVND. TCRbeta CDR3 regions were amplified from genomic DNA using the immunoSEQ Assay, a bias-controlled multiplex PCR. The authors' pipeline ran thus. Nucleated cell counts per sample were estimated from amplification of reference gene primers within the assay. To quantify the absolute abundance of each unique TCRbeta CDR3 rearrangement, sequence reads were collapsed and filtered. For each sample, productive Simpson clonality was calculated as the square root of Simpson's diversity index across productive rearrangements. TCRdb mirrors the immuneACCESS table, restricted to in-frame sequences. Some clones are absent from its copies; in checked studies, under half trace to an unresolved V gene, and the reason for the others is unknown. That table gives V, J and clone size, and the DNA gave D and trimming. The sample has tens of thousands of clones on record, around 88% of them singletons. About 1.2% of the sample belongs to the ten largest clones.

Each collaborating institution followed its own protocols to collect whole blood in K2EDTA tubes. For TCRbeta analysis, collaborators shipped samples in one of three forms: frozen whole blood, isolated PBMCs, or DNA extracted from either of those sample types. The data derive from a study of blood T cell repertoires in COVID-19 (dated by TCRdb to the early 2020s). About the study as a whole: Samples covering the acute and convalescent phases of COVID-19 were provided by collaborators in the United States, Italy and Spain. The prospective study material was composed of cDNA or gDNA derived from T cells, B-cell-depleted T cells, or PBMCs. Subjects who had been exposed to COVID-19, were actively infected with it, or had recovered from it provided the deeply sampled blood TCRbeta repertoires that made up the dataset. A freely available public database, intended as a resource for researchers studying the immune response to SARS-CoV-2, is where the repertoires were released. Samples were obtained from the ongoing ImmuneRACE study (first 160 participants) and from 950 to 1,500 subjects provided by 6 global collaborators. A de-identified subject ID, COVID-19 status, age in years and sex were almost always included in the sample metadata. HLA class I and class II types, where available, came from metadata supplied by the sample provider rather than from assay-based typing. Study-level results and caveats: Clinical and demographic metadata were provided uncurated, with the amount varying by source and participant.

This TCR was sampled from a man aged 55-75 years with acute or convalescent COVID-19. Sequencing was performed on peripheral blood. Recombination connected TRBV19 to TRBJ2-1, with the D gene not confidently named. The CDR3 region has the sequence CASSRALSSYNEQFF. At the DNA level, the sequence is TGTGCCAGTAGTAGGGCCTTAAGCTCCTACAATGAGCAGTTCTTC.